The next 29 T cell receptor beta chains were all read from a single sample in a study of breast tumors, draining lymph nodes, adjacent tissues. From the multiplex PCR reads, TCRdb called clonotypes with MiXCR, one entry per CDR3 protein. Found here are about 14,000 distinct CDR3 sequences, 55% to 65% of them singletons; the top ten hold around 54%. Sample: tumor-adjacent breast tissue. The receptors shown here come from a female donor with breast cancer. Some clones in this sample may be carry-over from other donors' samples.

This chain joins TRBV15 and TRBJ1-4, with D hard to call. CDR3 length equals 17 residues. V lost 5 bases to trimming and J lost 4 bases, with 20 bases between them. Germline V gene sequence: CDR1 LNHNV, CDR2 YYDKDF (reference sequence). Written as DNA, the CDR3 is TGTGCCACCAGCGCTAGCATCGAAAGGATCATTAATGAAAAACTGTTTTTT. The encoded protein is CATSASIERIINEKLFF.

In its sample, this clonotype was seen a few times. The chain combines TRBV9 with TRBJ2-7; 12 nucleotides match TRBD2. The germline V gene encodes CDR1 SGDLS and CDR2 YYNGEE. This CDR3 has 17 residues. V shed 0 bases, J shed 2 bases, and the junction held 6 bases outside the gene matches. CDR3 DNA: TGTGCCAGCAGCGTAGGGCTGGGACTAGCGGGCACCTACGAGCAGTACTTC. Translated: CASSVGLGLAGTYEQYF.

In its sample, this clonotype ranks as medium-sized. The V and J genes are TRBV4-1 and TRBJ2-7; TRBD2 matches 12 bases. The CDR3 consists of 16 residues. Germline trimming cut 5 bases from V and 0 bases from J; bases unmatched to any gene: 5. Germline CDR1 MGHRA, CDR2 YSYEKL. The CDR3: CASSSSGGVSSYEQYF. The CDR3 DNA follows: TGCGCCAGCAGCTCTAGCGGGGGGGTGAGCTCCTACGAGCAGTACTTC.

This chain links TRBV7-2 with TRBJ1-5, with D uncertain. The germline CDR1 and CDR2 sequences are SGHTA and FQGNSA. Deletions cut 5 bases from V and 6 bases from J, with 14 bases between. This CDR3 has 14 residues. CDR3 DNA sequence: TGTGCCAGCAGCACTTATACGAGGGCTCAGCCCCAGCATTTT. It is translated as CASSTYTRAQPQHF. Together with reference TRBV7-2 and TRBJ1-5, the CDR3 gives the full variable domain: GAGVSQSPSNKVTEKGKDVELRCDPISGHTALYWYRQSLGQGLEFLIYFQGNSAPDKSGLPSDRFSAERTGGSVSTLTIQRTQQEDSAVYLCASSTYTRAQPQHFGDGTRLSIL.

The CDR3 sequence is CSARQGGDQPQHF. The CDR3 region has the DNA TGCAGTGCTAGGCAGGGGGGTGATCAGCCCCAGCATTTT. The chain has TRBV20-1 and TRBJ1-5, with 7 bases fitting TRBD1. This CDR3 has 13 residues. The V gene end was trimmed by 3 bases and the J gene end by 5 bases; junction bases not matched to a gene: 4. Germline V gene lookup returns CDR1 DFQATT and CDR2 SNEGSKA (reference sequence).

The rearrangement links TRBV24-1 to TRBJ2-1, with D unresolved. V gave up 5 bases and J gave up 9 bases, with 16 bases separating them. Per germline, CDR1 KGHDR and CDR2 SFDVKD. CDR3 length: 14 amino acids. In DNA form, the CDR3 reads TGTGCCACCAGTGGTCCCAATTTTGGTGGTGAGCAGTTCTTC. Encoded protein: CATSGPNFGGEQFF.

This clonotype was seen only a few times. The genes are TRBV5-1 and TRBJ2-7; D might be TRBD1 (6 bases). CDR1 is SGHRS, CDR2 YFSETQ, per germline. The V and J ends lost 3 bases and 4 bases respectively, with 11 bases between them. This CDR3 is 13 amino acids long. The DNA for the CDR3 is TGCGCCAGCAGCTGGGACAAAACTTACGAGCAGTACTTC. Its protein is CASSWDKTYEQYF.

This clonotype was recorded a few times. This chain links TRBV6-6 with TRBJ1-2; perhaps TRBD1 as D (5 bases). Per germline, CDR1 MNHNY and CDR2 SVGAGI (reference sequence). Trimming left V 5 bases short and J 2 bases short, with 12 bases between. CDR3 length: 14 amino acids. The CDR3 DNA is TGTGCCAGCAGTCACGAGGGGCAAAACTATGGCTACACCTTC. It translates to CASSHEGQNYGYTF.

The rearrangement joins TRBV15 to TRBJ2-1; D not resolved. The CDR3 is 11 amino acids. The germline V gene has CDR1 LNHNV and CDR2 YYDKDF (reference sequence). V lost 8 bases and J lost 2, with 4 bases in between. The CDR3 protein is CATLAYNEQFF. The CDR3 DNA reads TGTGCCACCCTTGCCTACAATGAGCAGTTCTTC.

This clonotype was recorded a few times. A read error may account for a junction end that differs from germline. This chain uses TRBV19 with TRBJ1-6; 9 nucleotides line up with TRBD1. This CDR3 contains 15 residues. Germline V gene lookup returns CDR1 LNHDA and CDR2 SQIVND (reference sequence). This CDR3 reads CASSLSDRGNSPLHF. In DNA, the CDR3 is TGTGCCAGTAGTTTATCGGACAGGGGTAATTCGCCCCTCCACTTT.

CDR3 sequence (DNA): TGTGCCTGGAGATCACAGGGATGGGGCACTGAAGCTTTCTTT. Protein: CAWRSQGWGTEAFF. The chain has TRBV30 and TRBJ1-1; tentatively, D is TRBD1 (6 bases). V was shortened by 3 bases and J by 4 bases, with 15 bases between the two germline ends. CDR3 length: 14 residues. Germline CDR1 GTSNPN, CDR2 SVGIG (reference sequence).

The V call is TRBV2, the J call TRBJ1-5, with TRBD1 matching over 10 bases. V trimming: 3 bases; J trimming: 5 bases; junction bases outside the gene matches: 4. CDR1 and CDR2 (germline): SNHLY, FYNNEI. This CDR3 is 15 amino acids long. As DNA, the CDR3 is TGTGCCAGCAGTGATTATGACAGGGGGCATCAGCCCCAGCATTTT. It is translated as CASSDYDRGHQPQHF.

This clonotype was seen at least ten times. This chain links TRBV6-6 with TRBJ1-2, with no clear D. CDR3 length: 13 residues. With 7 bases removed from V and 2 bases from J, the gap between germline ends came to 11 bases. Germline loops: CDR1 MNHNY, CDR2 SVGAGI (reference sequence). DNA of the CDR3: TGTGCCAGCACCGCATCGGGGAACTATGGCTACACCTTC. Translated: CASTASGNYGYTF.

V is TRBV11-2 and J is TRBJ2-1; the D is unclear. CDR1 and CDR2 from the germline V gene are SGHAT and FQNNGV. The CDR3 has 12 amino acids. V was trimmed by 5 bases and J by 4 bases, leaving 6 bases between them. CDR3 bases: TGTGCCAGCAGCCCACAATACAATGAGCAGTTCTTC. Protein: CASSPQYNEQFF. Variable domain in full (rest from reference TRBV11-2 and TRBJ2-1): EAGVAQSPRYKIIEKRQSVAFWCNPISGHATLYWYQQILGQGPKLLIQFQNNGVVDDSQLPKDRFSAERLKGVDSTLKIQPAKLEDSAVYLCASSPQYNEQFFGPGTRLTVL.

The chain uses TRBV15 and TRBJ1-6; D is perhaps TRBD1 (6 bases). From germline, CDR1 is LNHNV and CDR2 YYDKDF (reference sequence). V lost 0 bases to trimming and J lost 11 bases, with 11 bases between them. This CDR3 comprises 14 residues. The CDR3 nucleotides read TGTGCCACCAGCAGAGACAGGGGCCCCCCACCCCTCCACTTT. This encodes CATSRDRGPPPLHF.

The chain employs TRBV7-2 and TRBJ2-3, with D unresolved. V lost 0 bases and J lost 5, with 12 bases in between. The CDR3 contains 15 residues. CDR1 and CDR2 (germline): SGHTA, FQGNSA. CDR3 sequence (DNA): TGTGCCAGCAGCTTAGCAGGTCCTAGGCAAGATACGCAGTATTTT. It is translated as CASSLAGPRQDTQYF.

This clonotype was counted at least ten times. The chain joins TRBV30 to TRBJ2-5; a possible D gene is TRBD2 (5 bases). CDR1 GTSNPN and CDR2 SVGIG come from the germline V gene (reference sequence). The CDR3 totals 17 residues. Trimming removed 3 bases at V and 1 base at J, with 21 bases between. The DNA of the CDR3 is TGTGCCTGGAGGGGCGGGCCCGTGGGGTGGCTCCAAGAGACCCAGTACTTC. The encoded protein is CAWRGGPVGWLQETQYF.

This clonotype was found many times. At one boundary the junction diverges from the germline segment, which might be a read error. The chain employs TRBV6-2 or TRBV6-3 and TRBJ1-4; D may be TRBD1 (5 bases). CDR3 length: 17 amino acids. Germline CDR1 MNHEY, CDR2 SVGEGT. CDR3 loop: CASSHSDPGSTNEKLFF. The CDR3 DNA sequence: TGTGCCAGCAGTCACTCGGACCCAGGGTCAACTAATGAAAAACTGTTTTTT.

The CDR3 here is CASSGLAGGGAYNEQFF. The CDR3 DNA reads as TGTGCCAGCAGCGGATTAGCGGGGGGCGGGGCCTACAATGAGCAGTTCTTC. This sequence joins TRBV7-8 and TRBJ2-1; 10 bases are shared with TRBD2. The germline gives CDR1 SGHVS, CDR2 FQNEAQ. The CDR3 loop spans 17 amino acids. After removal of 5 bases from V and 2 bases from J, the junction contained 9 bases not matched to a gene.

This clonotype showed up many times. The chain links TRBV7-8 to TRBJ2-6, with 8 bases that match TRBD2. The germline CDR1 and CDR2 sequences are SGHVS and FQNEAQ. V was pared by 5 bases and J by 0 bases, with 9 bases of the junction left unmatched. The length of the CDR3 is 18 residues. The CDR3 bases are TGTGCCAGCAGCATTCCGGGACTAGATTTCTCTGGGGCCAACGTCCTGACTTTC. It specifies CASSIPGLDFSGANVLTF.

The chain employs TRBV2 and TRBJ2-7; 12 bases fit TRBD2. The junction had 5 bases not matched to a gene; V was cut back by 7 bases and J by 1 base. CDR3 size: 15 residues. CDR1 is SNHLY, CDR2 FYNNEI, per germline. This CDR3 reads CASIPGLAGSYEQYF. CDR3 coding DNA: TGTGCCAGCATCCCTGGACTAGCGGGGTCCTACGAGCAGTACTTC.

This clonotype was counted a few times. CDR3 amino acids: CASSEGSAGNTEAFF. The CDR3 DNA follows: TGCGCCAGCAGTGAGGGGTCGGCGGGGAACACTGAAGCTTTCTTT. J is TRBJ1-1 and V is TRBV10-1; D remains ambiguous. The CDR3 totals 15 residues. Trimming shortened V by 2 bases and J by 1 base, and 11 bases separated the two germline ends. Germline V lookup: CDR1 WNHNN, CDR2 SYGVQD (reference sequence).

This clonotype turned up a few times. The gene calls are TRBV6-1 and TRBJ1-2; D gene unclear. V was pared by 1 base and J by 4 bases, with 4 bases between. The CDR3 has 12 amino acids. Germline-derived CDR1 and CDR2 are MNHNS and SASEGT. The CDR3: CASSEVRYGYTF. The DNA for the CDR3 is TGTGCCAGCAGTGAAGTACGCTATGGCTACACCTTC.

In its sample, this clonotype was seen many times. The chain has TRBV27 and TRBJ2-3; maybe TRBD1 (5 bases). Trimming left V 0 bases short and J 4 bases short, with 8 bases between. CDR1 MNHEY and CDR2 SMNVEV come from the germline V gene (reference sequence). This CDR3 comprises 14 residues. CDR3 sequence reads: CASSLSQAADTQYF. The CDR3 DNA sequence: TGTGCCAGCAGTTTATCACAGGCCGCAGATACGCAGTATTTT.

CDR3 sequence (DNA): TGTGCCACCGGACAGGGAAACACCATATATTTT. Residues: CATGQGNTIYF. The chain uses TRBV24-1 and TRBJ1-3, with TRBD1 as a possible D gene (6 bases). Trimming left V 9 bases short and J 4 bases short, with 6 bases between. CDR1 is KGHDR, CDR2 SFDVKD, per germline. This CDR3 has 11 amino acids.

This clonotype was seen repeatedly, ten times or more. The rearrangement joins TRBV19 to TRBJ1-3, with 7 positions matching TRBD1. The CDR3 is 15 residues long. CDR1 is LNHDA, CDR2 SQIVND, per germline (reference sequence). V gave up 5 bases and J gave up 2 bases; unmatched junction bases: 6. CDR3 sequence: CASSVRDSTGNTIYF. CDR3 coding DNA: TGTGCCAGTAGTGTCCGGGACAGCACTGGAAACACCATATATTTT. The full variable domain, rest sourced from reference TRBV19 and TRBJ1-3, is DGGITQSPKYLFRKEGQNVTLSCEQNLNHDAMYWYRQDPGQGLRLIYYSQIVNDFQKGDIAEGYSVSREKKESFPLTVTSAQKNPTAFYLCASSVRDSTGNTIYFGEGSWLTVV.

Here the CDR3 DNA reads TGTGCCAGCAGCTTACTAGCGGGAGGGACAGATACGCAGTATTTT. This codes for CASSLLAGGTDTQYF. The J gene is TRBJ2-3, the V gene TRBV6-2 or TRBV6-3; 13 bases are shared with TRBD2. Per the germline V gene, CDR1 is MNHEY and CDR2 is SVGEGT. J lost 3 bases, V lost 6 bases, and 3 bases had no gene match. This CDR3 region has 15 residues.

This sequence joins TRBV2 and TRBJ2-7, with a tentative D call TRBD2 (6 bases). This CDR3 is built from 13 residues. Germline V CDR1 and CDR2: SNHLY, FYNNEI. Trimming took 5 bases from V and 3 from J, leaving 11 bases between them. This CDR3 is CASSSGTYYEQYF. CDR3 nucleotide sequence: TGTGCCAGCAGTTCCGGGACTTACTACGAGCAGTACTTC.

This clonotype has ten or more counts. This chain joins TRBV5-4 and TRBJ1-3; 7 bases agree with TRBD1. The CDR3 spans 16 residues. V lost 1 base, J lost 0 bases, and 4 bases stayed unmatched. Germline V CDR1 and CDR2: SGHNT, YYREEE (reference sequence). As DNA, the CDR3 is TGTGCCAGCAGCTTGTCAGGGGGTACCTCTGGAAACACCATATATTTT. Its translation is CASSLSGGTSGNTIYF.